The rows below give T cell receptor beta chains drawn from one sample of a study of T-cell memory formation after mild COVID-19. TCRdb reprocessed the 5' RACE reads via MiXCR and lists one record per CDR3 protein. Among tens of thousands of distinct CDR3 sequences listed, more than 13% were seen once. The sequenced material came from PBMCs or a T cell subset sorted from them (not recorded which). The receptor source for this set is a man between 18 and 35 years old who had mild COVID-19 (a few samples of this study predate the infection). Cell type and time point are not known. The CDR3 runs from the conserved cysteine through the conserved F or W. Clone sizes are given selectively: once, few, many, or a class where the clone is expanded.

V,size,J,CDR3
TRBV5-6,NA,TRBJ1-2,CASSLTRTGGIVDYGYTF
TRBV11-2,NA,TRBJ1-1,CASSPSTGANTEAFF
TRBV6-2/TRBV6-3,NA,TRBJ2-5,CASGNRGQETQYF
TRBV18,few,TRBJ2-7,CASSPISRGISYEQYF
TRBV4-1,NA,TRBJ2-1,CASSQVVGGANNEQFF
TRBV5-6,few,TRBJ2-7,CASSLGTHASNEQYF
TRBV12-3/TRBV12-4,NA,TRBJ2-1,CASSFSGGGAYEQFF
TRBV4-3,NA,TRBJ2-7,CASSQGSYRGTYEQYF
TRBV12-3/TRBV12-4,few,TRBJ2-2,CASSSSGEDTGELFF
TRBV29-1,NA,TRBJ2-1,CSVIGTSGGAGNEQFF
TRBV4-1,NA,TRBJ1-2,CASSQGQGALIYGYTF
TRBV4-3,NA,TRBJ1-2,CASSQELQGGKGYTF
TRBV6-5,once,TRBJ1-2,CASSYGPLNPNYGYTF
TRBV27,few,TRBJ1-5,CASSLGGGDQPQHF
TRBV15,few,TRBJ2-5,CATSDLGEETQYF
TRBV29-1,few,TRBJ2-4,CSVEVQLNIQYF
TRBV4-1,NA,TRBJ1-1,CASSQVSTVNTEAFF
TRBV5-1,NA,TRBJ2-2,CASSPVRVNTGELFF
TRBV5-1,NA,TRBJ2-7,CASSPVEGRSYEQYF
TRBV27,NA,TRBJ2-3,CASSFKSAYRGSTDTQYF
TRBV7-9,few,TRBJ1-4,CASSPPPGPEKLFF
TRBV11-2,many,TRBJ2-1,CASSLGGGGYNEQFF
TRBV29-1,NA,TRBJ1-2,CSVELRDNYGYTF
TRBV29-1,few,TRBJ1-1,CSVEGLERNTEAFF
TRBV5-4,few,TRBJ2-7,CASSLSQTYEQYF